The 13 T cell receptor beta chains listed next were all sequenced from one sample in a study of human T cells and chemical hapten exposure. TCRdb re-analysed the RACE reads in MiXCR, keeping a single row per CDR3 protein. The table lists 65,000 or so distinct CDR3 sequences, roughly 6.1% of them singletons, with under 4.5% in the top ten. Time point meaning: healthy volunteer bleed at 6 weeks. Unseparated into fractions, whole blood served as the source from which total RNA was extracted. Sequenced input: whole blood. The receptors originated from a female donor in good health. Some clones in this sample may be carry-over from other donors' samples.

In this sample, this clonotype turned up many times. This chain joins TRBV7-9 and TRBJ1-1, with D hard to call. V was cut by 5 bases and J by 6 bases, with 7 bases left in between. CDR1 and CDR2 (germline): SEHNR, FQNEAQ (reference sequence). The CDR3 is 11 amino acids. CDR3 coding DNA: TGTGCCAGCAGCCCCCTGGCTGAAGCTTTCTTT. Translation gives CASSPLAEAFF. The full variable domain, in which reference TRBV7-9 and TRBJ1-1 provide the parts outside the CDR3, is DTGVSQNPRHKITKRGQNVTFRCDPISEHNRLYWYRQTLGQGPEFLTYFQNEAQLEKSRLLSDRFSAERPKGSFSTLEIQRTEQGDSAMYLCASSPLAEAFFGQGTRLTVV.

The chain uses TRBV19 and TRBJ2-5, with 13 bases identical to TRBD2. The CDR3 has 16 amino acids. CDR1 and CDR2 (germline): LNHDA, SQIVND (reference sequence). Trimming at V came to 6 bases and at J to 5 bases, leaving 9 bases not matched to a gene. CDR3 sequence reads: CASRSGLAGYEETQYF. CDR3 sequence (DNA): TGTGCCAGTAGATCGGGACTAGCGGGATATGAGGAGACCCAGTACTTC.

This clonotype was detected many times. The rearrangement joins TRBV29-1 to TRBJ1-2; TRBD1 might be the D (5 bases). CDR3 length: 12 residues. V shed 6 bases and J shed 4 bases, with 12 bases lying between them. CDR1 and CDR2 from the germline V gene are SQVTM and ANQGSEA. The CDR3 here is CSVETDSYGYTF. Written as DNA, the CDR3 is TGCAGCGTCGAAACCGACAGCTATGGCTACACCTTC. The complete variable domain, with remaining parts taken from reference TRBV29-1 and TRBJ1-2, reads SAVISQKPSRDICQRGTSLTIQCQVDSQVTMMFWYRQQPGQSLTLIATANQGSEATYESGFVIDKFPISRPNLTFSTLTVSNMSPEDSSIYLCSVETDSYGYTFGSGTRLTVV.

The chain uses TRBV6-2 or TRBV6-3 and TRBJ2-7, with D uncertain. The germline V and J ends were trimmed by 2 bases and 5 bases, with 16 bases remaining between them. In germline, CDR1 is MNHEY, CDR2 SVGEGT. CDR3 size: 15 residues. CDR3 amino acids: CASSYQTNGPHEQYF. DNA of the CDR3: TGTGCCAGCAGTTACCAGACGAATGGGCCCCACGAGCAGTACTTC.

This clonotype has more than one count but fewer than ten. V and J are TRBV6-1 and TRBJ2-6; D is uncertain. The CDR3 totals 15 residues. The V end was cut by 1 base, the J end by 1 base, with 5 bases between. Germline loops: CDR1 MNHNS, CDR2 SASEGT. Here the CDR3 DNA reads TGTGCCAGCAGTGAAGATGCGTCTGGGGCCAACGTCCTGACTTTC. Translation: CASSEDASGANVLTF.

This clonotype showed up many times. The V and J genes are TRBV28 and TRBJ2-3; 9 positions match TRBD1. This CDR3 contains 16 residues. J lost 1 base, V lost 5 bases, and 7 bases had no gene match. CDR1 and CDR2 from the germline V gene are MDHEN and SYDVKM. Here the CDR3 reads CASSQRDRVGTDTQYF. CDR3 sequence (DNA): TGTGCCAGCAGTCAACGGGACAGGGTGGGCACAGATACGCAGTATTTT.

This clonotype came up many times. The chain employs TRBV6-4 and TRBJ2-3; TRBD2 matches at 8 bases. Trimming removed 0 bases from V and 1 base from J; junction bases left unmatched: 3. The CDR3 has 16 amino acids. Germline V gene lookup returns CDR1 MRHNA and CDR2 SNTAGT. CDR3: CASSDSAGEGTDTQYF. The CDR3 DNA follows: TGTGCCAGCAGTGACTCAGCGGGAGAAGGCACAGATACGCAGTATTTT.

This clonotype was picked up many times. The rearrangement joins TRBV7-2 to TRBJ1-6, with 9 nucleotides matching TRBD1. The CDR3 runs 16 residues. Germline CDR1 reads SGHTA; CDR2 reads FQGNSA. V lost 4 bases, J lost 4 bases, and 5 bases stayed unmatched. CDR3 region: CASSSQGAGYNSPLHF. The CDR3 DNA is TGTGCCAGCAGCTCACAGGGGGCAGGATATAATTCACCCCTCCACTTT.

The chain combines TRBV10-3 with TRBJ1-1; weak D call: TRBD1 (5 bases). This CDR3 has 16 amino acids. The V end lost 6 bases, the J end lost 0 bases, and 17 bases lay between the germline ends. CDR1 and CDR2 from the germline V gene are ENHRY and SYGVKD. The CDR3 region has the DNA TGTGCCATCAGCCAGACAGACTCCATAATGAACACTGAAGCTTTCTTT. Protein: CAISQTDSIMNTEAFF.

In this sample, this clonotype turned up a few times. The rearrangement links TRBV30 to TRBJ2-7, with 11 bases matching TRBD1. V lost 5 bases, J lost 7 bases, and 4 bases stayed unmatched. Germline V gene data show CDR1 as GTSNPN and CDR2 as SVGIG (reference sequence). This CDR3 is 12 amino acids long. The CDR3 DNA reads TGTGCCTGGGGACAGGGGGCTGGTGAGCAGTACTTC. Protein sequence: CAWGQGAGEQYF.

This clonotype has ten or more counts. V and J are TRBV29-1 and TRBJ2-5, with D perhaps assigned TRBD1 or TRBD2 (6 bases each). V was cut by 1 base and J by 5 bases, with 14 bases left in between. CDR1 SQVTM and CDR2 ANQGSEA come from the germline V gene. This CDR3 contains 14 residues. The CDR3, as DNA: TGCAGCGTTGAAGCTCCGGGGGCCCAGGAGACCCAGTACTTC. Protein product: CSVEAPGAQETQYF.

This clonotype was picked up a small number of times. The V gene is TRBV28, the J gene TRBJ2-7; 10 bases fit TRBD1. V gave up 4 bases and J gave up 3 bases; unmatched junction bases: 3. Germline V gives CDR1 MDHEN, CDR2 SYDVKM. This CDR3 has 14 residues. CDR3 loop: CASSSGQGHYEQYF. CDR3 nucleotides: TGTGCCAGCAGTTCGGGACAGGGGCACTACGAGCAGTACTTC.

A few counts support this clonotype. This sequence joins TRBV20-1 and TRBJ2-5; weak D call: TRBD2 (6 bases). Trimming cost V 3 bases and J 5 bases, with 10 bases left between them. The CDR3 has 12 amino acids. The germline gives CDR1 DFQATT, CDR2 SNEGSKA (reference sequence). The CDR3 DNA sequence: TGCAGTGCTAGGGGGGGAGGTGAGACCCAGTACTTC. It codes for CSARGGGETQYF.